A single sample is the source of the 20 T cell receptor beta chains below, sequenced in a study of beta chain features in type 1 diabetes. Their specific antigens are unknown. The entirety of the isolated RNA underwent reverse transcription, so expressed TCRB transcripts were sequenced. This table comes from immunoSEQ multiplex PCR, and its TCRdb copy is limited to in-frame clones, with some not included. The sample gives about 260,000 clones, around 21% of which show up once; about 0.027% is in the top ten. The study's findings and limits: TCRB CDR3 length was moderately but significantly reduced in all four CD4+ subsets of Type 1 diabetes patients.

The sequenced sample consisted of naive CD4+ T cells from blood. The source of these receptors is a woman aged 40 to 50 with type 1 diabetes.

The chain recombines TRBV18 with TRBJ1-1, with D perhaps TRBD1 (6 bases). V lost 4 bases, J lost 3 bases, and 15 bases lay in between. The CDR3 sequence is 15 residues long. Germline values: CDR1 KGHSH, CDR2 LQKENI. The DNA of the CDR3 is TGTGCCAGCTCACAGGGTCCGGGACAAGACACTGAAGCTTTCTTT. It specifies CASSQGPGQDTEAFF.

The chain carries TRBV9 and TRBJ2-1; 8 positions agree with TRBD1. The CDR3 spans 15 residues. Unmatched junction bases numbered 2, after V lost 0 bases and J lost 3 bases. Germline V CDR1 and CDR2: SGDLS, YYNGEE. Here the CDR3 reads CASSVGTGNYNEQFF. The CDR3, as DNA: TGTGCCAGCAGCGTAGGGACAGGGAACTACAATGAGCAGTTCTTC.

This chain links TRBV30 with TRBJ1-1; unclear D gene. With 8 bases removed from V and 7 bases from J, the gap between germline ends came to 14 bases. This CDR3 has 11 residues. CDR1 GTSNPN and CDR2 SVGIG come from the germline V gene (reference sequence). The CDR3 sequence is CALSPGGEAFF. In DNA, the CDR3 is TGTGCCCTATCACCGGGAGGTGAAGCTTTCTTT.

The chain has TRBV10-3 and TRBJ2-5, with 9 bases aligning to TRBD1. The CDR3 covers 16 residues. The trim removed 6 bases at V and 5 bases at J, leaving 13 bases unmatched. Germline CDR1 is ENHRY and CDR2 is SYGVKD. The CDR3 coding sequence is TGTGCCATCAGCCCTAGGACAGGGGATTCGGGGGAGACCCAGTACTTC. Amino acids: CAISPRTGDSGETQYF.

This clone was seen only a few times. The chain employs TRBV6-4 and TRBJ1-6; D gene unclear. Germline V gives CDR1 MRHNA, CDR2 SNTAGT. V gave up 0 bases and J gave up 9 bases, with 9 bases separating them. The CDR3 runs 14 residues. CDR3 sequence (DNA): TGTGCCAGCAGTGACTCTCCGGTCGTTTCACCCCTCCACTTT. Encoded protein: CASSDSPVVSPLHF.

CDR3 protein: CASSYRDRRNYEQYF. For the CDR3, the DNA is TGTGCCAGCAGTTATAGGGACAGGCGAAACTACGAGCAGTACTTC. The J gene is TRBJ2-7, the V gene TRBV6-5; TRBD1 aligns across 8 bases. Germline loops: CDR1 MNHEY, CDR2 SVGAGI. After removal of 3 bases from V and 3 bases from J, the junction contained 7 bases not matched to a gene. This CDR3 has 15 amino acids.

DNA of the CDR3: TGTGCCAGCAGCAACAGTGTCCCCGAGGGCACTGAAGCTTTCTTT. This translates into CASSNSVPEGTEAFF. The chain uses TRBV7-8 and TRBJ1-1; D remains ambiguous. The V end was cut by 5 bases, the J end by 4 bases, with 17 bases between. This CDR3 is built from 15 residues. Germline assignment: CDR1 SGHVS and CDR2 FQNEAQ.

In its sample, this clone was seen a few times. The gene calls are TRBV14 and TRBJ2-6, with 8 bases fitting TRBD1. The V and J ends lost 4 bases and 0 bases, in that order; junction bases with no gene match: 8. The CDR3 contains 18 residues. Per the germline V gene, CDR1 is SGHDN and CDR2 is FVKESK. The CDR3 loop reads CASSPQGAYRSGANVLTF. CDR3 in DNA: TGTGCCAGCAGCCCCCAGGGGGCCTACCGCTCTGGGGCCAACGTCCTGACTTTC.

The gene calls are TRBV19 and TRBJ1-5, with D perhaps TRBD1 (5 bases). V was pared by 7 bases and J by 1 base, with 20 bases between. Per the germline V gene, CDR1 is LNHDA and CDR2 is SQIVND (reference sequence). The CDR3 totals 17 residues. The CDR3 is CASKGIMDEISNQPQHF. CDR3 bases: TGTGCCAGTAAGGGGATCATGGATGAGATAAGCAATCAGCCCCAGCATTTT. Full variable domain (remainder filled in from reference TRBV19 and TRBJ1-5): DGGITQSPKYLFRKEGQNVTLSCEQNLNHDAMYWYRQDPGQGLRLIYYSQIVNDFQKGDIAEGYSVSREKKESFPLTVTSAQKNPTAFYLCASKGIMDEISNQPQHFGDGTRLSIL.

V gene TRBV23-1 combines with J gene TRBJ2-5; 7 bases fit TRBD1. TRBV23-1 carries the ORF label, with uncertain function. The ends lost 8 bases at V and 2 bases at J; junction bases unmatched: 8. CDR3 length: 14 amino acids. CDR3 residues: CASGYGTAQETQYF. Here the CDR3 DNA reads TGCGCCAGCGGATACGGGACAGCGCAAGAGACCCAGTACTTC.

V gene TRBV11-1 combines with J gene TRBJ2-1; D uncertain. The CDR3 has 12 amino acids. Trimming removed 0 bases from V and 9 bases from J, with 6 bases in between. Germline V gene sequence: CDR1 SGHAT, CDR2 FQDESV (reference sequence). CDR3 in DNA: TGTGCCAGCAGCTTAGCGGAGAGTGAGCAGTTCTTC. Protein sequence: CASSLAESEQFF.

The chain joins TRBV28 to TRBJ1-2, with D perhaps TRBD1 (6 bases). Trimming removed 3 bases at V and 7 bases at J, with 9 bases between. The CDR3 covers 12 residues. The germline V gene has CDR1 MDHEN and CDR2 SYDVKM. The CDR3 loop reads CASSLYRAGYTF. Written as DNA, the CDR3 is TGTGCCAGCAGTTTGTACAGGGCTGGCTACACCTTC.

The chain is built from TRBV20-1 and TRBJ1-5; possible D gene TRBD1, 5 bases. Germline values: CDR1 DFQATT, CDR2 SNEGSKA (reference sequence). Deletions cut 5 bases from V and 8 bases from J, with 7 bases between. This CDR3 has 10 amino acids. CDR3 residues: CSADREPQHF. Here the CDR3 DNA reads TGCAGTGCTGACAGAGAGCCCCAGCATTTT.

The chain combines TRBV2 with TRBJ2-3; D is possibly TRBD2 (7 bases). V was cut by 6 bases and J by 3 bases, with 13 bases left in between. The CDR3 loop spans 14 amino acids. The germline gives CDR1 SNHLY, CDR2 FYNNEI. CDR3 sequence reads: CASRKEGGTDTQYF. CDR3 coding DNA: TGTGCCAGCAGGAAGGAGGGGGGGACAGATACGCAGTATTTT. Full variable domain (missing parts from reference TRBV2 and TRBJ2-3): EPEVTQTPSHQVTQMGQEVILRCVPISNHLYFYWYRQILGQKVEFLVSFYNNEISEKSEIFDDQFSVERPDGSNFTLKIRSTKLEDSAMYFCASRKEGGTDTQYFGPGTRLTVL.

The rearrangement uses TRBV7-9 and TRBJ1-1; TRBD1 is a possible D gene (6 bases). The germline V gene has CDR1 SEHNR and CDR2 FQNEAQ (reference sequence). CDR3 length: 12 amino acids. Between the trimmed V and J ends, which lost 4 bases and 10 bases, there was a span of 13 bases. CDR3 in amino acids: CASSSGTPGAFF. The CDR3 bases are TGTGCCAGCAGCTCCGGGACACCGGGAGCTTTCTTT.

This sequence joins TRBV7-9 and TRBJ2-5, with 11 positions matching TRBD1. The CDR3 covers 16 residues. V was pared by 2 bases and J by 4 bases, with 6 bases of the junction left unmatched. Germline lookup yields CDR1 SEHNR and CDR2 FQNEAQ (reference sequence). CDR3 DNA: TGTGCCAGCAGCTTACGAGGGACAGGGGGATCAGAGACCCAGTACTTC. It translates to CASSLRGTGGSETQYF.

This clone came up once. The V gene is TRBV18, the J gene TRBJ1-2; 7 positions match TRBD1. With V trimmed by 3 bases and J by 6 bases, 7 bases remained unmatched. The CDR3 extends over 14 amino acids. The germline CDR1 and CDR2 sequences are KGHSH and LQKENI. CDR3 sequence reads: CASSPRQGVDGYTF. The CDR3 DNA is TGTGCCAGCTCACCTAGACAGGGTGTCGATGGCTACACCTTC.

The V and J genes are TRBV18 and TRBJ2-7, with D possibly being TRBD2 (5 bases). The CDR3 contains 12 residues. V was shortened by 6 bases and J by 7 bases, with 13 bases between the two germline ends. The V gene's germline CDR1 is KGHSH and CDR2 LQKENI. DNA for the CDR3: TGTGCCAGCTCCACGAACGGCGGGGAGCAGTACTTC. It encodes CASSTNGGEQYF.

This clone came up once. The V gene is TRBV5-1, the J gene TRBJ2-1; D uncertain. The CDR3 is 14 amino acids. The germline V gene has CDR1 SGHRS and CDR2 YFSETQ. The V end was cut by 0 bases, the J end by 1 base, with 5 bases between. CDR3 protein: CASSLEASYNEQFF. The DNA of the CDR3 is TGCGCCAGCAGCTTGGAAGCTTCCTACAATGAGCAGTTCTTC.

The V and J genes are TRBV5-4 and TRBJ1-2, with D possibly being TRBD1 (5 bases). This CDR3 has 13 amino acids. The V end was cut by 4 bases, the J end by 5 bases, with 12 bases between. Germline CDR1 is SGHNT and CDR2 is YYREEE (reference sequence). Here the CDR3 reads CASSSDSQYGYTF. DNA for the CDR3: TGTGCCAGCAGCAGCGACAGTCAGTATGGCTACACCTTC.